Included here is one T cell receptor beta chain sequence, with context. This clone was seen more than once but under ten times. The target of this receptor is not known. No base-level quality is on record; no much larger clone is a single base apart. V loses 5 bases at its end and J loses 14 bases; junction bases beyond the gene matches: 17. CDR1 and CDR2, per the germline V gene (reference sequence), are SGHNT and YYREEE. Including cysteine and phenylalanine, the CDR3 has 15 amino acids. The only DNA kept is the CDR3, 45 bases in frame from the first base. Using the immunoSEQ assay, TCRB CDR3 regions were amplified from approximately 1.9 micrograms of genomic DNA, or from all available DNA when less than that was on hand. The multiplex PCR employed 60 forward primers targeting TCR V beta segments and 13 reverse primers targeting J beta segments. Synthetic control templates were spiked into each sample at limiting dilution to estimate reads per starting template. Reads of 87 bp were generated by sequencing on the Illumina HiSeq System. Per the source publication's procedure: PCR and sequencing errors were removed by a nearest neighbor algorithm that merged closely related sequences. TCR overlap was defined as the percentage of unique tumor TCR beta sequences that were also found in the peripheral blood of the same patient. TCRdb's version of the immuneACCESS table is confined to in-frame rearrangements and falls short of the full clone set. An unresolved V gene accounts for under half of the shortfall where checked; the remainder is of unknown origin. D and trimming were read from the DNA, whereas the V and J calls and clone size are those reported in that table. The sample has around 67,000 clones on record, roughly 79% of them singletons. Jointly, the top ten make up 7% to 9.5% of the sample.

This sample is part of a study of glioma-infiltrating T cells after dendritic cell vaccination (dated by TCRdb to 2016 to 2017). Some background on the complete study: The cohort comprised roughly 15 glioblastoma patients from Phase I and II dendritic cell vaccination trials, 9 newly diagnosed and 6 with recurrent disease. The vaccine consisted of monocyte-derived dendritic cells cultured less than 9 days with IL-4 and GM-CSF, then pulsed overnight with autologous tumor lysate. Patients received autologous tumor lysate-pulsed dendritic cell vaccination between about 2003 and 2013. In glioblastoma patients vaccinated with dendritic cells, deep sequencing of TCR beta CDR3 regions served to measure tumor-infiltrating lymphocyte content and to compare repertoires between tumor and blood. Three intradermal dendritic cell vaccine injections were administered to patients at biweekly intervals in the arm below the axilla. Survival after dendritic cell vaccination was correlated with TCR sequencing metrics, such as TIL content and the overlap between tumor and blood repertoires.

To be selected, patients needed enough residual fresh-frozen tumor tissue and more than two years of available survival data. Although molecular status otherwise differed among the glioblastoma patients, no patient had an isocitrate dehydrogenase mutation. PBMC were collected before vaccination, two weeks after the third vaccination, and at tumor progression when it occurred. The Qiagen DNeasy Blood extraction Kit was used for extraction of genomic DNA. Broader findings and caveats from the paper: No direct relationship between TCR clonality and survival was found, suggesting a diverse polyclonal response may matter. The TCR overlap response model with three groups was called speculative and said to need prospective validation. After dendritic cell vaccination, a higher estimated pretreatment TIL content predicted longer time to progression and overall survival. The cohort was small and heterogeneous, with few patients having full blood and tumor sets and even fewer initial-recurrent tumor pairs.

The chain couples TRBV5-4 to TRBJ2-1; TRBD1 matches 9 bases in the middle. Sample: blood, taken before dendritic cell vaccination. The receptor was derived from a human donor with glioblastoma. The sequence in DNA is TGTGCCAGCAGTCAACCGGGACAGGGCCTGCTGGTTAAGTTCTTC. This codes for CASSQPGQGLLVKFF.